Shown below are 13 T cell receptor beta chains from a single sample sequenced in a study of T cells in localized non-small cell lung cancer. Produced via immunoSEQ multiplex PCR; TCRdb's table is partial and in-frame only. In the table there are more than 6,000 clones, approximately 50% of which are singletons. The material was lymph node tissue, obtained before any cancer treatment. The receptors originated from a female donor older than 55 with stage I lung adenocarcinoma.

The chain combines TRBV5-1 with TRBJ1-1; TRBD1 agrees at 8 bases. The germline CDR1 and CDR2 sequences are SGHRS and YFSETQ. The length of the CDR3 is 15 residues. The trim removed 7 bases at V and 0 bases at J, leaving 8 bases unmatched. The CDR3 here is CASRRTGPMNTEAFF. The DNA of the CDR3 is TGCGCCAGCCGACGGACAGGGCCCATGAACACTGAAGCTTTCTTT.

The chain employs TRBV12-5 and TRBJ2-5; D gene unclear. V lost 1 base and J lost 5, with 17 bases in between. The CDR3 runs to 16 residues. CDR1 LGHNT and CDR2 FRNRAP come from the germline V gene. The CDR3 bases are TGTGCTAGTGGTTTGGGATTCTCGGTGGGTCGGGAGACCCAGTACTTC. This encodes CASGLGFSVGRETQYF. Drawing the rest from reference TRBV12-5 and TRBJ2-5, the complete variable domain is DARVTQTPRHKVTEMGQEVTMRCQPILGHNTVFWYRQTMMQGLELLAYFRNRAPLDDSGMPKDRFSAEMPDATLATLKIQPSEPRDSAVYFCASGLGFSVGRETQYFGPGTRLLVL.

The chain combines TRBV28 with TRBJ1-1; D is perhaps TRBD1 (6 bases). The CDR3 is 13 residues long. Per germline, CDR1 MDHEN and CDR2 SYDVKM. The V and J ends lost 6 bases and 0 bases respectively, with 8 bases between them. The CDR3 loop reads CASSYRVNTEAFF. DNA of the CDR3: TGTGCCAGCAGCTACAGGGTGAACACTGAAGCTTTCTTT.

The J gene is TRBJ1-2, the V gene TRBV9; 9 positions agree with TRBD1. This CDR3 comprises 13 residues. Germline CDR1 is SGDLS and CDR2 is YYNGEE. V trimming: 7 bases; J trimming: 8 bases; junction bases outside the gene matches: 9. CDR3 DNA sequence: TGTGCCAGCGGGGGACAGGGACGCGAGGGCTACACCTTC. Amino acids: CASGGQGREGYTF.

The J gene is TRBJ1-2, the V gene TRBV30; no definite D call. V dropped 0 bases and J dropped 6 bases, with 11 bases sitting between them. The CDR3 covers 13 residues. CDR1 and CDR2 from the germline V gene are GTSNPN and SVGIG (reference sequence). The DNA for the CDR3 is TGTGCCTGGAGTGTACGTCCGGAAAATGGCTACACCTTC. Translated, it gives CAWSVRPENGYTF.

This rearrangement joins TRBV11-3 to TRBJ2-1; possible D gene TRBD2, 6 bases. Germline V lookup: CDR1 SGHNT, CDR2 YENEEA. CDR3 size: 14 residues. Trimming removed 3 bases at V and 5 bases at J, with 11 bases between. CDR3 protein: CASSFGLLDNEQFF. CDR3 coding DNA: TGTGCCAGCAGCTTTGGACTACTCGACAATGAGCAGTTCTTC.

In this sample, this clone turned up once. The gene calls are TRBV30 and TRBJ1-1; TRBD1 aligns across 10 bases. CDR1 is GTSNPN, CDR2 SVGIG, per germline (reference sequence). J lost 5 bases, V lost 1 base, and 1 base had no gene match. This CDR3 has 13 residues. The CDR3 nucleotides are TGTGCCTGGAGTGGGACAGGGGGGACTGAAGCTTTCTTT. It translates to CAWSGTGGTEAFF.

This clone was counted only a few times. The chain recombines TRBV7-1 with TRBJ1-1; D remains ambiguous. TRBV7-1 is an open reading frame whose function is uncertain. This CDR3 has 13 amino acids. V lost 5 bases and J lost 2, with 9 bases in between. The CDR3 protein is CASSQPVNTEAFF. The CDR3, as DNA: TGTGCCAGCAGCCAACCCGTAAACACTGAAGCTTTCTTT.

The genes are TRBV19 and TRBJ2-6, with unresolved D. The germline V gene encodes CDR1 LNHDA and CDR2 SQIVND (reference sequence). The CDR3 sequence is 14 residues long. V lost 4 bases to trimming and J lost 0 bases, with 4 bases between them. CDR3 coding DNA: TGTGCCAGTAGTACGCCCTCTGGGGCCAACGTCCTGACTTTC. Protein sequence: CASSTPSGANVLTF.

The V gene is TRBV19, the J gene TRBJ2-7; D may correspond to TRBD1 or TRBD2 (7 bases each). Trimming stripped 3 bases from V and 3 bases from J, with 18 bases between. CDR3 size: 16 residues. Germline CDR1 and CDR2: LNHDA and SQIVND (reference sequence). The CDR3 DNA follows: TGTGCCAGTAGTATGGGAGGGGGCCCAAGTCTCTACGAGCAGTACTTC. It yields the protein CASSMGGGPSLYEQYF.

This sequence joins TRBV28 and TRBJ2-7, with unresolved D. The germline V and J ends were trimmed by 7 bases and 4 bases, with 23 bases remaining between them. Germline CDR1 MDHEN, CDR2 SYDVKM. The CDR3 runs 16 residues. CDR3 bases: TGTGCCAGCACCCCTACCCTCACGGATGGCGGTTACGAGCAGTACTTC. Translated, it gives CASTPTLTDGGYEQYF.

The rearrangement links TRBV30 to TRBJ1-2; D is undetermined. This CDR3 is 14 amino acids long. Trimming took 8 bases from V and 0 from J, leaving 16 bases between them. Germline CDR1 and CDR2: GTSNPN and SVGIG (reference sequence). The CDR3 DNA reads TGTGCCCTCCCTCCCGCAGGAGCTAACTATGGCTACACCTTC. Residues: CALPPAGANYGYTF.

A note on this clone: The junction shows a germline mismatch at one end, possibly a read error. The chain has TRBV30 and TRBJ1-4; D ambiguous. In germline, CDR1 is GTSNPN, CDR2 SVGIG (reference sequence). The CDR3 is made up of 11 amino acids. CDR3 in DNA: TGTGCTTGGAGCAAGGAAGAAAAACTGTTTTTT. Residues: CAWSKEEKLFF. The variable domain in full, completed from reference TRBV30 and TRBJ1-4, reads SQTIHQWPATLVQPVGSPLSLECTVEGTSNPNLYWYRQAAGRGLQLLFYSVGIGQISSEVPQNLSASRPQDRQFILSSKKLLLSDSGFYLCAWSKEEKLFFGSGTQLSVL.